A selection of T cell receptor beta chains follows, all from one sample in a study of T cell responses to AZD1222 COVID-19 vaccine. Repertoires were generated with immunoSEQ multiplex PCR, while TCRdb's copy carries only in-frame clones and drops some. The repertoire holds 200,000 or so clones, with 80% to 90% as singletons. The sequences come from peripheral blood, collected on day 0 of MenACWY control vaccination. These receptor sequences come from an adult in good health. The CDR3 runs from the conserved cysteine through the conserved F or W. The D gene is left open where the match is weak. Only part of the rows carry a size: once, few, many, or a class if the clone is expanded.

cdr3_nt | cdr3_aa | v_call | d_call | clone_size | j_call
TGTGCCAGCAGCGCACCAGACCTCCGCACAGATACGCAGTATTTT | CASSAPDLRTDTQYF | TRBV9 | . | . | TRBJ2-3
TGTGCCAGCAGCGACAGGGGGCAAAGCCTCTCTGGGGCCAACGTCCTGACTTTC | CASSDRGQSLSGANVLTF | TRBV3-1/TRBV3-2 | TRBD1 | . | TRBJ2-6
TGTGCCACCAGTCTCGACAGGGACATGAACACTGAAGCTTTCTTT | CATSLDRDMNTEAFF | TRBV15 | TRBD1 | . | TRBJ1-1
TGCGCCAGCAGCTTGGGGGACAGGCGAACCTACACTGAAGCTTTCTTT | CASSLGDRRTYTEAFF | TRBV5-1 | TRBD1 | . | TRBJ1-1
TGTGCCAGCAGCGGTGTCGGGGCTAATGAAAAACTGTTTTTT | CASSGVGANEKLFF | TRBV7-9 | . | few | TRBJ1-4
TGTGCCAGCAGCTTCATGACCAGTATGAACACTGAAGCTTTCTTT | CASSFMTSMNTEAFF | TRBV5-5 | . | . | TRBJ1-1
TGTGCCAGCAGCCGACCCTCAACAGGGAGCGGTGGCTACACCTTC | CASSRPSTGSGGYTF | TRBV5-4 | . | many | TRBJ1-2
TGTGCCAGCAGCGTTCCGGGGAGAGGGCCAGATGAGCAGTTCTTC | CASSVPGRGPDEQFF | TRBV9 | . | . | TRBJ2-1
TGTGCCAGCAGCCAAGAGACAGTAATCTCCTACGAGCAGTACTTC | CASSQETVISYEQYF | TRBV3-1/TRBV3-2 | . | . | TRBJ2-7
TGTGCCAGCAGTGAATCAGGGACAGATACGCAGTATTTT | CASSESGTDTQYF | TRBV6-4 | . | . | TRBJ2-3
TGTGCCAGCAGTTCCTCATGGGGCGAACTGTTTTTT | CASSSSWGELFF | TRBV27 | . | once | TRBJ1-4
TGTGCCAGTAGTATCCCGGGCTTGGACTATGGCTACACCTTC | CASSIPGLDYGYTF | TRBV19 | . | . | TRBJ1-2
TGTGCCAGTAGTAGGGGACAGGTGTATACCGGGGAGCTGTTTTTT | CASSRGQVYTGELFF | TRBV19 | TRBD1 | . | TRBJ2-2
TGTGCCAGCAGTGAAGCAAGTTCCACAGATACGCAGTATTTT | CASSEASSTDTQYF | TRBV2 | . | . | TRBJ2-3
TGTGCCAGCAGCTCGGCGGGGCAGGGGGGTCGGGAGACCCAGTACTTC | CASSSAGQGGRETQYF | TRBV7-2 | . | . | TRBJ2-5
TGTGCCAGCAGTTTGGGACGGACGACGGAGACCCAGTACTTC | CASSLGRTTETQYF | TRBV28 | . | . | TRBJ2-5
TGTGCCAGCAGCTTACAGACAGGCTCCTACGAGCAGTACTTC | CASSLQTGSYEQYF | TRBV11-3 | . | . | TRBJ2-7
TGTGCCAGCAGCTTGAGTTCGGCAGCGCCTGTCGAGACCCAGTACTTC | CASSLSSAAPVETQYF | TRBV5-6 | . | . | TRBJ2-5
TGTGCCAGCTCGCCAAGGACAGGGGCCGATGAGCAGTTCTTC | CASSPRTGADEQFF | TRBV18 | TRBD1 | . | TRBJ2-1
TGTGCCAGCACTCCGACATACTCGGTGAACTATGGCTACACCTTC | CASTPTYSVNYGYTF | TRBV7-6 | . | . | TRBJ1-2
TGCGCCAGCAGCCCGCGACTAGCGACCGAGCAGTACTTC | CASSPRLATEQYF | TRBV5-1 | TRBD2 | . | TRBJ2-7
TGTGCCAGCAGTCAAATCAGGGGTGCGGATGAAAAACTGTTTTTT | CASSQIRGADEKLFF | TRBV28 | . | . | TRBJ1-4
TGTGCCAGCAGCTTAACTCGGGACAGGGGGAACACCGGGGAGCTGTTTTTT | CASSLTRDRGNTGELFF | TRBV7-3 | TRBD1 | . | TRBJ2-2
TGTGCCAGCAGCTTACAGGGCGGAAGCTATGGCTACACCTTC | CASSLQGGSYGYTF | TRBV7-8 | . | . | TRBJ1-2
TGTGCCAGCAGCCGGCGGGAAGACTCCTACAATGAGCAGTTCTTC | CASSRREDSYNEQFF | TRBV7-6 | . | . | TRBJ2-1
TGTGCCAGCAGTTTATCCGGGACTAGCAACACCGGGGAGCTGTTTTTT | CASSLSGTSNTGELFF | TRBV28 | TRBD2 | once | TRBJ2-2
TGCAGCGTTGAAGAAGGGACAGGGTACAATGAGCAGTTCTTC | CSVEEGTGYNEQFF | TRBV29-1 | TRBD1 | once | TRBJ2-1
TGTGCCACCAGCAGAGACGAAGTGATTAACACCGGGGAGCTGTTTTTT | CATSRDEVINTGELFF | TRBV15 | . | once | TRBJ2-2
TGCGCCAGCAGCTTGAGGGCTAGCGGGAGCAGTGAGCAGTACTTC | CASSLRASGSSEQYF | TRBV5-1 | TRBD2 | . | TRBJ2-7
TGCAGCGTTGAGGAGAGGTTAGCTTTCTTT | CSVEERLAFF | TRBV29-1 | . | once | TRBJ1-1
TGTGCCTGGAGAAGCAGCCTTGACACTGAAGCTTTCTTT | CAWRSSLDTEAFF | TRBV30 | . | . | TRBJ1-1
TGTGCCAGCAGCTCCCGAAAAGGAAACACCGGGGAGCTGTTTTTT | CASSSRKGNTGELFF | TRBV9 | . | . | TRBJ2-2
TGTGCCAGCAGCTTAGCAACAGGGGGTGTGCCTAATGAAAAACTGTTTTTT | CASSLATGGVPNEKLFF | TRBV13 | TRBD1 | . | TRBJ1-4
TGTGCCAGCAGCGCATCGCGGGGGGGACTAGGGATAACCGGGGAGCTGTTTTTT | CASSASRGGLGITGELFF | TRBV7-2 | TRBD2 | . | TRBJ2-2
TGTGCCAGCGAAGGGGCTGGCAATCAGCCCCAGCATTTT | CASEGAGNQPQHF | TRBV2 | . | few | TRBJ1-5
TGTGCCAGCAGCTCCCGGGACACCGGGGAGCTGTTTTTT | CASSSRDTGELFF | TRBV11-3 | . | once | TRBJ2-2
TGTGCCAGCAGCCAAGTGGAGGGGTGGAGCGGGAGGGCAGGAGAGACCCAGTACTTC | CASSQVEGWSGRAGETQYF | TRBV3-1/TRBV3-2 | TRBD2 | . | TRBJ2-5
TGTGCCAGCAGCCAGGGGGGAACATCCTACGAGCAGTACTTC | CASSQGGTSYEQYF | TRBV7-2 | . | . | TRBJ2-7
TGTGCCAGCTCACAAGCGATAGGTAGCAATGAGCAGTTCTTC | CASSQAIGSNEQFF | TRBV18 | . | . | TRBJ2-1
TGTGCCAGCAGCTTAGGAGCGGGGGGGCCCACCAATGAGCAGTTCTTC | CASSLGAGGPTNEQFF | TRBV7-2 | TRBD2 | . | TRBJ2-1
TGTGCCAGCAGCTTGACAGGTGGAGGCTATGGCTACACCTTC | CASSLTGGGYGYTF | TRBV5-4 | . | . | TRBJ1-2
TGTGCCAGCAGCTTAGTTCAGGGAACCCAGCATTTT | CASSLVQGTQHF | TRBV7-8 | . | . | TRBJ1-5